This T cell receptor (beta chain) was sequenced during a study of read filtering for tumor transcriptome and immune sequencing. Study as a whole: Patients were 17 to 20 male and around 15 female, mean age approximately 70 years, range 47 to 80. DNase treatment preceded whole-transcriptome library preparation.

Molecular barcoded adaptors covering alpha/delta and beta/gamma chains were used on roughly 400 ng RNA. TCRdb recomputed calls from the reads with MiXCR, one row per CDR3 protein. The sample yields about 130,000 distinct CDR3 sequences, less than 15% seen once. Study findings and constraints: Sorted CD138-negative bone marrow cells were not purified T cells. Correlation between methods rose after single-read clonotypes were removed.

This clonotype occurred many times. Its antigen remains unidentified. The specimen sequenced was a population of CD138-negative cells sorted from bone marrow. The sequence was obtained from a donor at least 40 years old with multiple myeloma.

This CDR3 is CASSRQGRSNEQFF. Written as DNA, the CDR3 is TGTGCCAGCAGCCGACAGGGTCGAAGCAATGAGCAGTTCTTC. This chain joins TRBV11-3 and TRBJ2-1; TRBD1 aligns across 7 bases. The germline gives CDR1 SGHNT, CDR2 YENEEA. This CDR3 spans 14 amino acids. V lost 5 bases, J lost 6 bases, and 7 bases stayed unmatched.